A selection of T cell receptor beta chains follows, all from one sample in a study. TCRdb processed the 5' RACE reads anew with MiXCR; each CDR3 protein has one entry. The sample shows approximately 11,000 distinct CDR3 sequences, roughly 29% of them seen only once. The sample comprised Tregs sorted from a lymph node. These receptors all stem from a female donor with breast cancer. Both conserved end residues are part of each CDR3. A D gene is named only where the DNA matches it firmly. Clone size is not always given. Where it is, it says once, few, many or a class for expanded clones.

CDR3 protein,CDR3 DNA,D gene,clone size,J gene,V gene
CASSLELVSYNEQFF,TGTGCCAGCTCACTAGAACTAGTCTCCTACAATGAGCAGTTCTTC,NA,many,TRBJ2-1,TRBV18
CASWTAYNEQLF,TGTGCCAGTTGGACAGCTTACAATGAGCAGCTCTTC,NA,NA,TRBJ2-1,TRBV25-1
CASSPLASGKNEQFF,TGTGCCAGCAGTCCACTAGCTAGCGGGAAGAATGAGCAGTTCTTC,TRBD2,NA,TRBJ2-1,TRBV6-5
CSARRRTHYEQYF,TGCAGTGCTAGAAGGCGGACTCACTACGAGCAGTACTTC,NA,many,TRBJ2-7,TRBV20-1
CASSFMRSWGTYEQYF,TGTGCCAGCAGCTTCATGAGGTCTTGGGGGACCTACGAGCAGTACTTC,NA,many,TRBJ2-7,TRBV13
CASSPGGGASKQFF,TGTGCCAGCAGCCCAGGGGGGGGGGCCTCAAAGCAGTTCTTC,NA,NA,TRBJ2-1,TRBV5-4
CASRDSGSLVTDTQYF,TGTGCCAGCAGGGATAGCGGGAGTCTTGTTACAGATACGCAGTATTTT,TRBD2,few,TRBJ2-3,TRBV6-5
CSVATRTVTEAFF,TGCAGCGTTGCGACAAGGACGGTGACTGAAGCTTTCTTT,NA,NA,TRBJ1-1,TRBV29-1
CASSGRLAGGPYEQFF,TGTGCCAGCAGCGGAAGACTAGCGGGAGGGCCCTATGAGCAGTTCTTC,TRBD2,NA,TRBJ2-1,TRBV9
CASIRDRVNTEAFF,TGTGCCAGCATCAGGGACAGGGTGAACACTGAAGCTTTCTTT,TRBD1,medium-sized,TRBJ1-1,TRBV7-3
CASSQAGTGTYNEQFF,TGCGCCAGCAGCCAAGCCGGGACAGGGACGTACAATGAGCAGTTCTTC,TRBD1,NA,TRBJ2-1,TRBV4-1
CASSVSRAGQAEAFF,TGTGCCAGCAGTGTATCACGGGCAGGGCAGGCTGAAGCTTTCTTT,NA,NA,TRBJ1-1,TRBV2
CSATSSGTAGYGQYF,TGCAGTGCAACATCTTCCGGGACTGCGGGCTACGGGCAGTACTTC,NA,medium-sized,TRBJ2-7,TRBV20-1
CASSIGVDNEQFF,TGTGCCAGCAGCATTGGAGTGGACAATGAGCAGTTCTTC,NA,NA,TRBJ2-1,TRBV5-5
CATSETGPGAFF,TGTGCCACCAGTGAAACGGGGCCTGGGGCTTTCTTT,NA,medium-sized,TRBJ1-1,TRBV24-1
CASSPGPYTGELFF,TGTGCCAGCAGCCCGGGACCCTACACCGGGGAGCTGTTTTTT,NA,medium-sized,TRBJ2-2,TRBV7-2
CSARDAAPPLNEQFF,TGCAGTGCTAGAGATGCAGCTCCCCCACTGAATGAGCAGTTCTTC,NA,NA,TRBJ2-1,TRBV20-1
CASSKGQGAIEQYF,TGTGCCAGTAGTAAGGGACAGGGGGCCATCGAGCAGTACTTC,TRBD1,many,TRBJ2-7,TRBV19
CASRAGQLNSPLHF,TGTGCCAGCAGGGCGGGACAGCTGAATTCACCCCTCCACTTT,TRBD1,NA,TRBJ1-6,TRBV6-1
CASSEPRTGASSGNTIYF,TGTGCCAGCAGTGAACCCCGGACAGGGGCAAGCTCTGGAAACACCATATATTTT,TRBD1,NA,TRBJ1-3,TRBV2
CASSLVGRTDTQYF,TGCGCCAGCAGCTTGGTCGGCCGCACAGATACGCAGTATTTT,NA,medium-sized,TRBJ2-3,TRBV5-1
CASSFASGYNEQFF,TGTGCCAGTAGTTTCGCTAGCGGGTACAATGAGCAGTTCTTC,TRBD2,many,TRBJ2-1,TRBV19
CASSYAVQANTEASF,TGTGCCAGCAGTTACGCGGTACAGGCTAACACTGAAGCTTCCTTT,NA,NA,TRBJ1-1,TRBV6-5
CASSHEGPTANTEAFF,TGTGCCAGCAGCCACGAGGGCCCTACGGCGAACACTGAAGCTTTCTTT,NA,many,TRBJ1-1,TRBV4-2
CVWSPRGSYNEQFF,TGTGTCTGGAGTCCCCGCGGATCCTACAATGAGCAGTTCTTC,NA,NA,TRBJ2-1,TRBV30
CASSQLRANYGYTF,TGTGCCAGCAGCCAACTGAGAGCTAACTATGGCTACACCTTC,NA,NA,TRBJ1-2,TRBV14
CASRLAGSWEQYF,TGTGCCAGCAGACTAGCGGGAAGCTGGGAGCAGTACTTC,TRBD2,many,TRBJ2-7,TRBV28
CASSLGLAPSYEQYF,TGTGCCAGCAGCTTAGGTCTAGCGCCGTCATACGAGCAGTACTTC,NA,NA,TRBJ2-7,TRBV7-9
CASSQDRDNQPQHF,TGCGCCAGCAGCCAAGACAGGGATAATCAGCCCCAGCATTTT,NA,many,TRBJ1-5,TRBV4-1
CSVTGSDYNEQFF,TGCAGCGTCACAGGCAGCGACTACAATGAACAGTTCTTC,NA,NA,TRBJ2-1,TRBV29-1
CASSDRAWSSYNEQFF,TGTGCCAGCAGTGACCGGGCCTGGAGCTCCTACAATGAGCAGTTCTTC,NA,medium-sized,TRBJ2-1,TRBV6-5
CASSLMLAANNEQFF,TGTGCCAGCAGTTTAATGCTAGCGGCCAACAATGAGCAGTTCTTC,TRBD2,few,TRBJ2-1,TRBV27
CASSEGRKFATNEKLFF,TGTGCCAGCAGTGAAGGGCGGAAATTTGCAACTAATGAAAAACTGTTTTTT,NA,medium-sized,TRBJ1-4,TRBV25-1
CASSLRSGNTEAFF,TGTGCCAGCAGCTTAAGATCCGGGAACACTGAAGCTTTCTTT,NA,once,TRBJ1-1,TRBV7-6
CASRDGAGFSNYGYTF,TGTGCCAGCAGGGACGGGGCTGGCTTTTCTAACTACGGCTACACCTTC,NA,NA,TRBJ1-2,TRBV6-5
CATSERANQPQHF,TGTGCCACCAGTGAAAGGGCAAATCAGCCCCAGCATTTT,NA,many,TRBJ1-5,TRBV24-1
CASSTSGAPYNEQFF,TGTGCCAGCAGCACGTCTGGCGCTCCCTACAATGAGCAGTTCTTC,NA,many,TRBJ2-1,TRBV9
CATSRDQGTGQPQHF,TGTGCCACCAGCAGAGATCAGGGGACGGGGCAGCCCCAGCATTTT,NA,medium-sized,TRBJ1-5,TRBV15
CASSLMSAYSEQFF,TGTGCCAGCAGCTTGATGTCAGCTTACAGTGAGCAGTTCTTC,NA,few,TRBJ2-1,TRBV5-6
CAWTSGAGNTEAFF,TGTGCCTGGACATCCGGGGCAGGGAACACTGAAGCTTTCTTT,NA,NA,TRBJ1-1,TRBV30
CASSLVGDEQFF,TGCGCCAGCAGCTTGGTTGGGGATGAGCAGTTCTTC,NA,medium-sized,TRBJ2-1,TRBV5-1
CSAMDSTNSPLHF,TGCAGCGCGATGGACAGTACTAATTCACCCCTCCACTTT,NA,few,TRBJ1-6,TRBV29-1